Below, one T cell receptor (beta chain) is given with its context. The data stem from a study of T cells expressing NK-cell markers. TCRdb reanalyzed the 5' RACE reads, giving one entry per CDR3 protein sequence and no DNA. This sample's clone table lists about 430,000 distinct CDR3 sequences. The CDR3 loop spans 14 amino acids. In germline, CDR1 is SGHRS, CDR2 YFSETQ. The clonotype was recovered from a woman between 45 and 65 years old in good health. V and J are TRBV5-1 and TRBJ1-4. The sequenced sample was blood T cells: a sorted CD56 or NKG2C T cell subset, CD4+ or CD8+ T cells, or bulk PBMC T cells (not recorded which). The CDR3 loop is CASSLGTANEKLFF.